This TCR beta chain was found in a study of shared clonotypes between healthy human individuals. Study-wide context: The donor group consisted of two women and a few men, aged 18 to 49. Study results and caveats: Of the naive CD4 clonotypes, about 5% were shared across a few donors.

CDR1 and CDR2 (germline): SGHTA, FQGNSA. There are 12 residues in the CDR3. Trimming pared 5 bases from V and 3 bases from J, leaving 7 bases between. Donors had no recently reported acute infections or vaccinations and were HIV-negative. A split of CD4+ cells into CD45RA+ naive and CD45RA-negative memory subsets was performed. Profiling relied on immunoSEQ multiplex PCR, and the TCRdb table lists in-frame clones only, not all of them. This sample has more than 1,200,000 clones, with around 98.5% found just once. Details on this clone: The antigen is unknown.

The sequence was collected from a man aged 25-45 years in good health. The sample was naive CD4+ T cells sorted from blood. Subset noted: CD45RA+ positively selected. The chain combines TRBV7-2 with TRBJ1-1, with D maybe TRBD1 (5 bases). CDR3 DNA: TGTGCCAGCAGCCCGGGGGACACTGAAGCTTTCTTT. As protein: CASSPGDTEAFF.